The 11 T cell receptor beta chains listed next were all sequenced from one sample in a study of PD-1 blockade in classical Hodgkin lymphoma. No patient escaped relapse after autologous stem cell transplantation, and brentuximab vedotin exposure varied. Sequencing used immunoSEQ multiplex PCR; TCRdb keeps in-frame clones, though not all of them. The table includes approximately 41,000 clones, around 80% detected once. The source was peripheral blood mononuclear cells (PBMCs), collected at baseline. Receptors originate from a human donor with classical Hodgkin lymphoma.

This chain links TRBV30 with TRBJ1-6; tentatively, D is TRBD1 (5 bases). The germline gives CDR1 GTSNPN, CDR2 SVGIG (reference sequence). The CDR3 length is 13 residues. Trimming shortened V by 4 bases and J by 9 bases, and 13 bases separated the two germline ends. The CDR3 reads CAWKGVSGSPLHF. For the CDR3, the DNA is TGTGCCTGGAAAGGGGTTTCAGGTTCACCCCTCCACTTT.

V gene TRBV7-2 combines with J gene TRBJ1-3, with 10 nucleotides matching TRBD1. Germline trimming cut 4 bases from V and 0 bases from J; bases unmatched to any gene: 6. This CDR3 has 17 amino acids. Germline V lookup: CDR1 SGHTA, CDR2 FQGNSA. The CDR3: CASSSRQGALSGNTIYF. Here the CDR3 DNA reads TGTGCCAGCAGCTCGCGACAGGGGGCTCTCTCTGGAAACACCATATATTTT.

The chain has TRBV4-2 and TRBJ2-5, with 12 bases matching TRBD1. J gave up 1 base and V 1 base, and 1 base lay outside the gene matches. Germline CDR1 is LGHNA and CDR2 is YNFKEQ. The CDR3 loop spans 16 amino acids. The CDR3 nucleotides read TGTGCCAGCAGCCAAGGGGGACAGGGGGCCCAAGAGACCCAGTACTTC. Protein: CASSQGGQGAQETQYF.

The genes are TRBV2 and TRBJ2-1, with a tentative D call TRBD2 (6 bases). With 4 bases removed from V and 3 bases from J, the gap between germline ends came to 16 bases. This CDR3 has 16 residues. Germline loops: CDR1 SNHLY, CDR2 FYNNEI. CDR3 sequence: CASSGGGGLVYNEQFF. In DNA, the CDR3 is TGTGCCAGCAGTGGCGGAGGAGGGTTGGTCTACAATGAGCAGTTCTTC.

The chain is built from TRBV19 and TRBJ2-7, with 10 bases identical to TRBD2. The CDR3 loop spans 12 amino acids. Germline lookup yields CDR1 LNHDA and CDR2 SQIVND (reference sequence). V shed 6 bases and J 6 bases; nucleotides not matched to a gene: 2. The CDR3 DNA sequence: TGTGCCAGTAGCTTAGCGGGGGGCGAGCAGTACTTC. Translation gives CASSLAGGEQYF.

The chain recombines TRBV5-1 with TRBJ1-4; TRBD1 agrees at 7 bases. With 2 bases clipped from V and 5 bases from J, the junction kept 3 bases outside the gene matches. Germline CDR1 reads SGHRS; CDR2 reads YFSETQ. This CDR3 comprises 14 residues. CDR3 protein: CASSFAGGNEKLFF. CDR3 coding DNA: TGCGCCAGCAGCTTCGCAGGGGGGAATGAAAAACTGTTTTTT.

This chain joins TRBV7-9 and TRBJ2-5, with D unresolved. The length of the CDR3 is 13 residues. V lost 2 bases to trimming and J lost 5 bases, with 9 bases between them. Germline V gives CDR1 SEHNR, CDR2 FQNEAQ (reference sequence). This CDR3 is CASSLSIVETQYF. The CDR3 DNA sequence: TGTGCCAGCAGCTTATCAATAGTGGAGACCCAGTACTTC. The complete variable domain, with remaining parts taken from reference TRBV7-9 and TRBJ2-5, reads DTGVSQNPRHKITKRGQNVTFRCDPISEHNRLYWYRQTLGQGPEFLTYFQNEAQLEKSRLLSDRFSAERPKGSFSTLEIQRTEQGDSAMYLCASSLSIVETQYFGPGTRLLVL.

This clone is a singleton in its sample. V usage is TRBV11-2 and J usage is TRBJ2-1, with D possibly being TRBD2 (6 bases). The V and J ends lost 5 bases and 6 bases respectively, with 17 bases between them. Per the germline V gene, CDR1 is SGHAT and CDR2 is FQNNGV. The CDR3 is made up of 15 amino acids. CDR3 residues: CASSAGTPLTNEQFF. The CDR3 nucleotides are TGTGCCAGCAGCGCGGGGACTCCCCTCACCAATGAGCAGTTCTTC. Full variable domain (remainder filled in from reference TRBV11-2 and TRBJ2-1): EAGVAQSPRYKIIEKRQSVAFWCNPISGHATLYWYQQILGQGPKLLIQFQNNGVVDDSQLPKDRFSAERLKGVDSTLKIQPAKLEDSAVYLCASSAGTPLTNEQFFGPGTRLTVL.

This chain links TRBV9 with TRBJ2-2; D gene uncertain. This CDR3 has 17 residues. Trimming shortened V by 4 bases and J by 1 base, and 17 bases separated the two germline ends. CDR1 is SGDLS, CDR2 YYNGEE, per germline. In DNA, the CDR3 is TGTGCCAGCAGCCCCCCCCTGTCCCCCAGGAACACCGGGGAGCTGTTTTTT. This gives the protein CASSPPLSPRNTGELFF.

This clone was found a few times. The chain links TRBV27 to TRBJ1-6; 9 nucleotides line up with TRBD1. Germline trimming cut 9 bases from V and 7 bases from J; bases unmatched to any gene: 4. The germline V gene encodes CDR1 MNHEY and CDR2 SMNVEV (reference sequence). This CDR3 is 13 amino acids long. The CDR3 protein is CASRTGENSPLHF. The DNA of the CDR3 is TGTGCCAGTCGGACAGGGGAGAATTCACCCCTCCACTTT.

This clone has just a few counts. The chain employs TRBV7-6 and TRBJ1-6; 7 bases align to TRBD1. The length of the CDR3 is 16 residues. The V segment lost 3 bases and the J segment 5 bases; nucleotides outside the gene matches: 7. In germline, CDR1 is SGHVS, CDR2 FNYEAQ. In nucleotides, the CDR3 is TGTGCCAGCAGCTTGCAACAGGGGTCGGATAATTCACCCCTCCACTTT. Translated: CASSLQQGSDNSPLHF.